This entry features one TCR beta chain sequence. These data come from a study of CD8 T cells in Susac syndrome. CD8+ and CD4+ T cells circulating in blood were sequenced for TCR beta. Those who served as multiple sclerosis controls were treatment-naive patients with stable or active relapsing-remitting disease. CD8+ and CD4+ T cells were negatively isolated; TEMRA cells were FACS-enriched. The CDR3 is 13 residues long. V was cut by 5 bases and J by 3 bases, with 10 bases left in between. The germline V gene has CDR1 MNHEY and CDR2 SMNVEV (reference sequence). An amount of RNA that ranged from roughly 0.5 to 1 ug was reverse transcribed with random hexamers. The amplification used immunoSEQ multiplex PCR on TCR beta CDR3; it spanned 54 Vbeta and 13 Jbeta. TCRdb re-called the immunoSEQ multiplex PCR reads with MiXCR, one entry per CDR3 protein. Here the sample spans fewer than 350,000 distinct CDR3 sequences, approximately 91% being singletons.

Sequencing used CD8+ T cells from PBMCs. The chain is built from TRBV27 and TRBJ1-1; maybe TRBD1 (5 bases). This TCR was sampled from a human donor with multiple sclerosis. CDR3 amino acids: CASSPGTYTEAFF. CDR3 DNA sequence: TGTGCCAGCAGTCCCGGGACTTACACTGAAGCTTTCTTT.